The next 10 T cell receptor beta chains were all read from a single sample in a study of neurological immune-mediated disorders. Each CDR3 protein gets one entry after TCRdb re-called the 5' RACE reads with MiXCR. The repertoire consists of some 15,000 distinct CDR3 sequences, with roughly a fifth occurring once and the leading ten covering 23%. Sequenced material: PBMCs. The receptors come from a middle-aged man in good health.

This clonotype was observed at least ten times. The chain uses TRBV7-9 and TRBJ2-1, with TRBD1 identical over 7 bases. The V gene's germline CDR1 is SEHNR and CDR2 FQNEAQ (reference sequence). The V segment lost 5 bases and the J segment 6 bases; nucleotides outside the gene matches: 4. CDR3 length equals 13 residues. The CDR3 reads CASSPGQINEQFF. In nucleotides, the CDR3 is TGTGCCAGCAGCCCGGGACAGATCAATGAGCAGTTCTTC. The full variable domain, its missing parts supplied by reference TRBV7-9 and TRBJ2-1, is DTGVSQNPRHKITKRGQNVTFRCDPISEHNRLYWYRQTLGQGPEFLTYFQNEAQLEKSRLLSDRFSAERPKGSFSTLEIQRTEQGDSAMYLCASSPGQINEQFFGPGTRLTVL.

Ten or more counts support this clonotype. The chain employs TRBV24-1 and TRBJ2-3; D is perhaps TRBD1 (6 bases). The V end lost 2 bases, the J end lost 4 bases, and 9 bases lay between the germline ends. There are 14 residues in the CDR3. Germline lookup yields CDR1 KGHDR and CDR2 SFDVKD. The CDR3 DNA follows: TGTGCCACCAGTGATTCACAGGGAGCAGATACGCAGTATTTT. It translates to CATSDSQGADTQYF.

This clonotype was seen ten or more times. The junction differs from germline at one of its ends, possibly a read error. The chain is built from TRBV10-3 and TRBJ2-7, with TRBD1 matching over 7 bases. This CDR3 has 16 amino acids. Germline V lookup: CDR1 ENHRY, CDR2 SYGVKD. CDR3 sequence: CAIREWRQGSSGQQYF. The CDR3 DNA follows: TGTGCCATCAGGGAGTGGAGACAGGGCTCTTCAGGGCAGCAGTACTTC.

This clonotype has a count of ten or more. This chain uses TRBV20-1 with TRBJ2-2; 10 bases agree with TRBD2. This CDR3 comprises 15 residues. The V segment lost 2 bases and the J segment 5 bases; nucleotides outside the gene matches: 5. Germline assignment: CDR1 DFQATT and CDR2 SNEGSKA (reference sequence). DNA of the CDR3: TGCAGTGCTAGACCTAGCGGGAGAAGGACCGGGGAGCTGTTTTTT. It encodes CSARPSGRRTGELFF.

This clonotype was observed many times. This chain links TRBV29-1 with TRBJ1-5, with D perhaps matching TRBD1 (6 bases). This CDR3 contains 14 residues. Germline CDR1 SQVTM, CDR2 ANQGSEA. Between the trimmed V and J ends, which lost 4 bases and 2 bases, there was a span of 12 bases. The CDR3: CSVAQGLGNQPQHF. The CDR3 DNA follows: TGCAGCGTTGCACAGGGTCTGGGCAATCAGCCCCAGCATTTT.

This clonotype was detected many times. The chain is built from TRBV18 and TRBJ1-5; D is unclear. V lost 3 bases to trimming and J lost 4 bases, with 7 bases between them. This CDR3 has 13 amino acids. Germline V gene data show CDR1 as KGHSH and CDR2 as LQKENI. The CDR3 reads CASSPGRNQPQHF. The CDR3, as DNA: TGTGCCAGCTCACCCGGACGGAATCAGCCCCAGCATTTT.

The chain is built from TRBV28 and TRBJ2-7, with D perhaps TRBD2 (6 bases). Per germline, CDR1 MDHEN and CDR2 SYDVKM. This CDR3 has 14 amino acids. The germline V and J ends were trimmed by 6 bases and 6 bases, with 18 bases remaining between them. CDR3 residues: CASSRPGEPLEQYF. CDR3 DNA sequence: TGTGCCAGCAGCCGGCCGGGAGAGCCCCTCGAGCAGTACTTC. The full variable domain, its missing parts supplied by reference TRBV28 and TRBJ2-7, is DVKVTQSSRYLVKRTGEKVFLECVQDMDHENMFWYRQDPGLGLRLIYFSYDVKMKEKGDIPEGYSVSREKKERFSLILESASTNQTSMYLCASSRPGEPLEQYFGPGTRLTVT.

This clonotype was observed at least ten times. The CDR3: CATSRSGTAYNEQFF. The CDR3 DNA reads TGTGCCACCAGCAGGTCCGGGACAGCTTACAATGAGCAGTTCTTC. This rearrangement joins TRBV15 to TRBJ2-1, with 7 bases lining up with TRBD1. With 3 bases clipped from V and 4 bases from J, the junction kept 6 bases outside the gene matches. This CDR3 is built from 15 residues. CDR1 LNHNV and CDR2 YYDKDF come from the germline V gene (reference sequence).

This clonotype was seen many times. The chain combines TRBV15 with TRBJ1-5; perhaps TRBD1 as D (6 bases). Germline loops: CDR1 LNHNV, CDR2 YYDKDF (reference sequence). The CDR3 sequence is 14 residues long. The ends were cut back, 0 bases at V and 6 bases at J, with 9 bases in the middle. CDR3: CATSRESRGQPQHF. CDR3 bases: TGTGCCACCAGCAGAGAATCCAGGGGTCAGCCCCAGCATTTT.

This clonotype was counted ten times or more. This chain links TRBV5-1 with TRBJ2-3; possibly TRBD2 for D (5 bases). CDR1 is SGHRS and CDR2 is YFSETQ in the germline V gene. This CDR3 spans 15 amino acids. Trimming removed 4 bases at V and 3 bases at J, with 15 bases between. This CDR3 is CASSALLGLTDTQYF. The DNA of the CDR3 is TGCGCCAGCAGCGCCTTACTAGGTTTGACAGATACGCAGTATTTT.